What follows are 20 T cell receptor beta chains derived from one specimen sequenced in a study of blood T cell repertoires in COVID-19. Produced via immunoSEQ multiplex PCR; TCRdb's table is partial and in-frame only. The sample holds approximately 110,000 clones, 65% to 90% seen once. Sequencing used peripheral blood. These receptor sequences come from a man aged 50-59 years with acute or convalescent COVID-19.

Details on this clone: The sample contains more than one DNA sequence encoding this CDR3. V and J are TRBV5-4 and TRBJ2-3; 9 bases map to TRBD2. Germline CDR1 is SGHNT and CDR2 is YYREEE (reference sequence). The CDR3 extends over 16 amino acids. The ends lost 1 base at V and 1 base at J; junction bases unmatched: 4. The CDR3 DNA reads TGTGCCAGCAGCTTGCGATTAGCGGGGGGCACAGATACGCAGTATTTT. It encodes CASSLRLAGGTDTQYF.

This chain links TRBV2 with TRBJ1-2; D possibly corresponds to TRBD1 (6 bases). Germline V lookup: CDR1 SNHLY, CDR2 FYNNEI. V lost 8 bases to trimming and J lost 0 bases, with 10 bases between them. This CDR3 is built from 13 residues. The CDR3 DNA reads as TGTGCCAGCCACGACAGGTCTAACTATGGCTACACCTTC. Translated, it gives CASHDRSNYGYTF.

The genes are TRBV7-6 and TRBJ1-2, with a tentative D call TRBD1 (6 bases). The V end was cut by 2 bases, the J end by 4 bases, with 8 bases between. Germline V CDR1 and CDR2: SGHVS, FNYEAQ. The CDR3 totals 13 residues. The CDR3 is CASSLQGSYGYTF. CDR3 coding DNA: TGTGCCAGCAGCTTACAGGGGAGCTATGGCTACACCTTC.

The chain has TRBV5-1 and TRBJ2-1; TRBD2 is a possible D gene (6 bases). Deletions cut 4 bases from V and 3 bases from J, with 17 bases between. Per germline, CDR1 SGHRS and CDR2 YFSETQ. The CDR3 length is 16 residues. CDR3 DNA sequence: TGCGCCAGCAGCCCGGAGGGGACGCAAGTCTACAATGAGCAGTTCTTC. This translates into CASSPEGTQVYNEQFF.

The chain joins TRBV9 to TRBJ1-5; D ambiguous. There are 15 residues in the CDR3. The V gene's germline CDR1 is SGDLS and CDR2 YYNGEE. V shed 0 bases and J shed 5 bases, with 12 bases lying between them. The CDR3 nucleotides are TGTGCCAGCAGCGTAGGAGGAACGGCCCATCAGCCCCAGCATTTT. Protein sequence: CASSVGGTAHQPQHF.

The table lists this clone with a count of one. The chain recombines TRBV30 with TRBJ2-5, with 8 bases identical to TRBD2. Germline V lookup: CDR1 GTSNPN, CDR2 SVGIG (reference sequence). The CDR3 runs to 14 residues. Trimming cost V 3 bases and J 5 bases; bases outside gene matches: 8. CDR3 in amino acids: CAWSVRGGWETQYF. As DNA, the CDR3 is TGTGCCTGGAGCGTCCGCGGGGGGTGGGAGACCCAGTACTTC.

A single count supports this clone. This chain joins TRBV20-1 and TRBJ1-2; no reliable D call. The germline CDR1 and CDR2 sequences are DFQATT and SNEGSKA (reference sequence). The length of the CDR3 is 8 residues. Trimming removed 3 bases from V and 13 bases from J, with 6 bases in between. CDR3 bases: TGCAGTGCTAGTTTAGCCACCTTC. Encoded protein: CSASLATF.

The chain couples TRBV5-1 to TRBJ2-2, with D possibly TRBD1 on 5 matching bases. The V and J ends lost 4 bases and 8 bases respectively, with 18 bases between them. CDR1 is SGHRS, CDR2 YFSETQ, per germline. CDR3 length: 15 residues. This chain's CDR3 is CASSDRPTGPGELFF. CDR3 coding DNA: TGCGCCAGCAGCGATAGACCCACAGGACCTGGGGAGCTGTTTTTT.

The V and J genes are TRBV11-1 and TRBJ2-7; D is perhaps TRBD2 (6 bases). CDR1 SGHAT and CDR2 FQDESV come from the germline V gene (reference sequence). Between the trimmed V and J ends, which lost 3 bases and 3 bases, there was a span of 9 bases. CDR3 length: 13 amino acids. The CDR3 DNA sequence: TGTGCCAGCAGCTTTCAGGGAGGCTACGAGCAGTACTTC. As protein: CASSFQGGYEQYF.

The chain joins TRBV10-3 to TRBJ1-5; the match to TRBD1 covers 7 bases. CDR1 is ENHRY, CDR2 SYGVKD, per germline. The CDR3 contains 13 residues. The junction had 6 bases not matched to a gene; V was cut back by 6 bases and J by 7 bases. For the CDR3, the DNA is TGTGCCATCAGAGGACAGGAGGGCCAGCCCCAGCATTTT. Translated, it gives CAIRGQEGQPQHF.

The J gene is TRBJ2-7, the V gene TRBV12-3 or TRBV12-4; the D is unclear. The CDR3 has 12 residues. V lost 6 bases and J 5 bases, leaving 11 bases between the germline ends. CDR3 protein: CASSQVRHEQYF. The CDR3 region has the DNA TGTGCCAGCAGCCAGGTCAGGCACGAGCAGTACTTC.

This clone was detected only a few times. The CDR3 DNA reads as TGTGCCAGCAGCTTAGGTCTTAACACTGAAGCTTTCTTT. It is translated as CASSLGLNTEAFF. This rearrangement joins TRBV11-2 to TRBJ1-1; D not resolved. Trimming shortened V by 1 base and J by 2 bases, and 5 bases separated the two germline ends. From germline, CDR1 is SGHAT and CDR2 FQNNGV. CDR3 length: 13 amino acids.

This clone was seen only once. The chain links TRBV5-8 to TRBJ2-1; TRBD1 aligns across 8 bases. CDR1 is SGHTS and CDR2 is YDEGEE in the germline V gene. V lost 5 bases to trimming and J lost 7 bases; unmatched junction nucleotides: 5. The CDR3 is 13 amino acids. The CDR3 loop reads CASRFYRGNEQFF. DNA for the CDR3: TGTGCCAGCAGATTTTACAGGGGGAATGAGCAGTTCTTC.

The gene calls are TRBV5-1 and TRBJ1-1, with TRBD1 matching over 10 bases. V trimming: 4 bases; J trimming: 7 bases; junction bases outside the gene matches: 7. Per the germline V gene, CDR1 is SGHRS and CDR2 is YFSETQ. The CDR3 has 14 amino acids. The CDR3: CASSKTGGEVEAFF. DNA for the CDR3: TGCGCCAGCAGCAAGACAGGGGGCGAGGTTGAAGCTTTCTTT.

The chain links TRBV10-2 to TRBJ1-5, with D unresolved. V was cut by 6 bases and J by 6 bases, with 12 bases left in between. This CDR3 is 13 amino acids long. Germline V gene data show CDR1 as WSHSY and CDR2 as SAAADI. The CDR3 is CASSSGVGQPQHF. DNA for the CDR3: TGCGCCAGCAGCTCCGGAGTAGGTCAGCCCCAGCATTTT.

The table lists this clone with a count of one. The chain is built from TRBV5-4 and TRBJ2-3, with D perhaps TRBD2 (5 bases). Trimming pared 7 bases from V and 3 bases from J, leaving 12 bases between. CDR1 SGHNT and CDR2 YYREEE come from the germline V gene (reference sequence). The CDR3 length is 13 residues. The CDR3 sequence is CASAMTGTDTQYF. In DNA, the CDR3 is TGTGCCAGCGCTATGACGGGGACAGATACGCAGTATTTT. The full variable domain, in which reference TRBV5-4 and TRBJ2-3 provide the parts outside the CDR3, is ETGVTQSPTHLIKTRGQQVTLRCSSQSGHNTVSWYQQALGQGPQFIFQYYREEENGRGNFPPRFSGLQFPNYSSELNVNALELDDSALYLCASAMTGTDTQYFGPGTRLTVL.

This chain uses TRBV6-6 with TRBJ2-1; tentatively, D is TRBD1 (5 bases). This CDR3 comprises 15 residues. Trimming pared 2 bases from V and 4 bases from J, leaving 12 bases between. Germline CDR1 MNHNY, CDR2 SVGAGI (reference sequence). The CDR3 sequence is CASSYVTGGYNEQFF. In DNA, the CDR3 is TGTGCCAGCAGTTACGTCACAGGCGGATACAATGAGCAGTTCTTC.

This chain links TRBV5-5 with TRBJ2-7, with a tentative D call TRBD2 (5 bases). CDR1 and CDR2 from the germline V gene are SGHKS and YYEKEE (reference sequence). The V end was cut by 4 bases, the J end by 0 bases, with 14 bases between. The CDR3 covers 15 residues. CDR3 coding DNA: TGTGCCAGCAGCGTTCTCTGGACTGCCTCCTACGAGCAGTACTTC. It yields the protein CASSVLWTASYEQYF.

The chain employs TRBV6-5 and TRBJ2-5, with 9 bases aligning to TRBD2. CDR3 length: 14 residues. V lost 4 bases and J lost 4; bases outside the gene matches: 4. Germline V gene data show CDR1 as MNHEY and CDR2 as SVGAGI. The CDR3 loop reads CASSFSGSPETQYF. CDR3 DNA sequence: TGTGCCAGCAGTTTTAGCGGGAGCCCAGAGACCCAGTACTTC.

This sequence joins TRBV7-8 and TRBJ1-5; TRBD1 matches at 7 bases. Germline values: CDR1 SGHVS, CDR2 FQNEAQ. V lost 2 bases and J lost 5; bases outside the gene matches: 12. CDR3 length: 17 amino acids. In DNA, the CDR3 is TGTGCCAGCAGCTTACGCCGACAGGGAGGTGTAGATCAGCCCCAGCATTTT. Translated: CASSLRRQGGVDQPQHF.